These 25 T cell receptor beta chains were all obtained from the same sample, sequenced in a study of long-term antiretroviral therapy in people with HIV. The libraries were made with immunoSEQ v3.0 at survey level. The assay was immunoSEQ multiplex PCR, and TCRdb's table has in-frame clones only and misses some. Of 20,000 to 25,000 clones listed, around 81% are singletons. The specimen comprised unsorted PBMCs, sampled 1.6 years after starting antiretroviral therapy. Receptors originate from a man between 40 and 49 years old with HIV.

The V and J genes are TRBV7-9 and TRBJ2-1; D is unclear. Germline lookup yields CDR1 SEHNR and CDR2 FQNEAQ (reference sequence). Trimming shortened V by 5 bases and J by 5 bases, and 4 bases separated the two germline ends. The CDR3 is made up of 11 amino acids. The CDR3 DNA reads TGTGCCAGCAGCATCCACAATGAGCAGTTCTTC. Protein: CASSIHNEQFF.

The rearrangement joins TRBV12-1 to TRBJ2-3; the table assigns TRBD2, which was not confirmed against the DNA. TRBV12-1 is annotated as a pseudogene. The CDR3 sequence is 11 residues long. CDR3 protein: CASSPRDTQYF. The CDR3 nucleotides read TGTGCCAGCAGCCCTCGAGATACGCAGTATTTT.

V gene TRBV7-2 combines with J gene TRBJ2-7, with a possible D match to TRBD2 (6 bases). The CDR3 is made up of 14 amino acids. Trimming stripped 1 base from V and 4 bases from J, with 11 bases between. Looked up from germline, CDR1 is SGHTA and CDR2 is FQGNSA. The CDR3 DNA is TGTGCCAGCAGCTTAGACAGCGGGCGATACGAGCAGTACTTC. This translates into CASSLDSGRYEQYF.

The chain combines TRBV2 with TRBJ2-7; D could derive from TRBD1 or TRBD2 (5 bases each). V lost 4 bases and J 2 bases, leaving 12 bases between the germline ends. CDR1 is SNHLY and CDR2 is FYNNEI in the germline V gene. The length of the CDR3 is 14 residues. CDR3 sequence reads: CASSVGDGTYEQYF. The CDR3 nucleotides are TGTGCCAGCAGTGTCGGGGACGGCACCTACGAGCAGTACTTC.

This clone has just a few counts. This chain joins TRBV27 and TRBJ2-2, with no clear D. Germline loops: CDR1 MNHEY, CDR2 SMNVEV (reference sequence). The CDR3 length is 12 residues. Trimming took 5 bases from V and 2 from J, leaving 3 bases between them. CDR3: CASSPNTGELFF. DNA of the CDR3: TGTGCCAGCAGTCCCAACACCGGGGAGCTGTTTTTT.

This chain links TRBV6-5 with TRBJ2-3; D uncertain. The CDR3 length is 11 residues. The germline gives CDR1 MNHEY, CDR2 SVGAGI. Trimming left V 6 bases short and J 4 bases short, with 5 bases between. CDR3 in DNA: TGTGCCAGCAGGGCCGCAGATACGCAGTATTTT. Protein sequence: CASRAADTQYF.

The chain uses TRBV10-3 and TRBJ2-7; D perhaps matches TRBD1 (6 bases). V lost 10 bases to trimming and J lost 2 bases, with 15 bases between them. CDR1 is ENHRY, CDR2 SYGVKD, per germline. The CDR3 length is 13 residues. The CDR3, as DNA: TGTGCCACCCGAGAGGACAGAACCTACGAGCAGTACTTC. This encodes CATREDRTYEQYF.

This chain uses TRBV12-5 with TRBJ2-2; D may be TRBD1 or TRBD2 (5 bases each). With 4 bases removed from V and 4 bases from J, the gap between germline ends came to 16 bases. The CDR3 has 16 residues. In germline, CDR1 is LGHNT, CDR2 FRNRAP. The CDR3 loop reads CASGWPRAGGTGELFF. The CDR3 DNA reads as TGTGCTAGTGGTTGGCCCAGGGCCGGAGGCACCGGGGAGCTGTTTTTT.

The chain combines TRBV27 with TRBJ2-7, with unresolved D. Trimming cost V 8 bases and J 5 bases, with 10 bases left between them. Germline CDR1 MNHEY, CDR2 SMNVEV (reference sequence). CDR3 size: 11 residues. The DNA of the CDR3 is TGTGCCAGCGGGCTCCCCCACGAGCAGTACTTC. It yields the protein CASGLPHEQYF.

This chain joins TRBV27 and TRBJ1-1, with TRBD1 identical over 8 bases. V was pared by 5 bases and J by 5 bases, with 10 bases of the junction left unmatched. Per the germline V gene, CDR1 is MNHEY and CDR2 is SMNVEV (reference sequence). The CDR3 spans 15 residues. The CDR3 loop is CASSLSRTGKTEAFF. CDR3 coding DNA: TGTGCCAGCAGTCTCTCAAGGACAGGGAAAACTGAAGCTTTCTTT.

The genes are TRBV10-3 and TRBJ1-2, with D hard to call. This CDR3 contains 11 residues. Germline-derived CDR1 and CDR2 are ENHRY and SYGVKD. V dropped 5 bases and J dropped 0 bases, with 1 base sitting between them. The CDR3 is CAISTNYGYTF. CDR3 nucleotides: TGTGCCATCAGTACTAACTATGGCTACACCTTC.

The chain combines TRBV20-1 with TRBJ1-2, with TRBD1 matching 8 bases. CDR1 DFQATT and CDR2 SNEGSKA come from the germline V gene (reference sequence). CDR3 size: 11 residues. For the CDR3, the DNA is TGCAGCGGTACAGGGGGGGGTGGCTACACCTTC. Amino acid sequence: CSGTGGGGYTF.

The chain recombines TRBV5-1 with TRBJ2-7; D is uncertain. The CDR3 is 11 residues long. The germline CDR1 and CDR2 sequences are SGHRS and YFSETQ. Trimming took off 0 bases at V and 7 bases at J, with 5 bases between the two ends. DNA of the CDR3: TGCGCCAGCAGCTTGGCGGGTGAGCAGTACTTC. This translates into CASSLAGEQYF.

In DNA form, the CDR3 reads TGTGCCAGCAGCTTGGAGTCCAGCAACACTGAAGCTTTCTTT. Protein sequence: CASSLESSNTEAFF. The V gene is TRBV5-4, the J gene TRBJ1-1; D unclear. V was pared by 0 bases and J by 2 bases, with 8 bases between. This CDR3 has 14 residues. Germline loops: CDR1 SGHNT, CDR2 YYREEE (reference sequence). Complete variable domain (other parts from reference TRBV5-4 and TRBJ1-1): ETGVTQSPTHLIKTRGQQVTLRCSSQSGHNTVSWYQQALGQGPQFIFQYYREEENGRGNFPPRFSGLQFPNYSSELNVNALELDDSALYLCASSLESSNTEAFFGQGTRLTVV.

This clone was recorded once. The V and J genes are TRBV28 and TRBJ1-2; 7 nucleotides match TRBD1. The V and J ends lost 5 bases and 3 bases, in that order; junction bases with no gene match: 9. CDR1 MDHEN and CDR2 SYDVKM come from the germline V gene. The CDR3 spans 15 residues. The CDR3 here is CASSIPTGMDYGYTF. CDR3 sequence (DNA): TGTGCCAGCAGTATACCGACAGGGATGGACTATGGCTACACCTTC.

V usage is TRBV6-5 and J usage is TRBJ2-7, with 11 bases fitting TRBD1. Trimming removed 6 bases from V and 2 bases from J; junction bases left unmatched: 3. Germline loops: CDR1 MNHEY, CDR2 SVGAGI. The CDR3 sequence is 14 residues long. Here the CDR3 DNA reads TGTGCCAGCAGCCTGGGACAGGGGGCCTACGAGCAGTACTTC. As protein: CASSLGQGAYEQYF.

The chain has TRBV27 and TRBJ1-2; a weak D match, TRBD1 (6 bases). Germline CDR1 MNHEY, CDR2 SMNVEV (reference sequence). Deletions cut 3 bases from V and 6 bases from J, with 11 bases between. The CDR3 is 13 residues long. The CDR3 DNA reads as TGTGCCAGCAGTTTCCGGGAGGGGGATGGCTACACCTTC. Translated, it gives CASSFREGDGYTF.

The chain joins TRBV19 to TRBJ1-2, with D unresolved. The CDR3 contains 13 residues. The germline CDR1 and CDR2 sequences are LNHDA and SQIVND (reference sequence). V was shortened by 10 bases and J by 4 bases, with 16 bases between the two germline ends. CDR3 in amino acids: CATSARRGYGYTF. In DNA form, the CDR3 reads TGTGCCACCTCGGCCCGCCGCGGCTATGGCTACACCTTC.

The chain carries TRBV9 and TRBJ2-3; D not certain. The germline V gene encodes CDR1 SGDLS and CDR2 YYNGEE. The CDR3 is 15 amino acids. Trimming removed 2 bases from V and 0 bases from J, with 10 bases in between. CDR3 amino acids: CASSVLPTSTDTQYF. CDR3 in DNA: TGTGCCAGCAGCGTCCTACCGACTAGCACAGATACGCAGTATTTT.

This sequence joins TRBV30 and TRBJ1-1, with 7 bases identical to TRBD1. CDR1 GTSNPN and CDR2 SVGIG come from the germline V gene (reference sequence). CDR3 length equals 13 residues. The J segment lost 0 bases and the V segment lost 4 bases, leaving 2 bases of the junction unmatched. CDR3 residues: CAWNRGLNTEAFF. The DNA for the CDR3 is TGTGCCTGGAACAGGGGACTGAACACTGAAGCTTTCTTT.

The chain carries TRBV4-1 and TRBJ2-1; D uncertain. Germline CDR1 MGHRA, CDR2 YSYEKL. V lost 0 bases, J lost 3 bases, and 12 bases lay in between. The CDR3 runs to 16 residues. The CDR3 nucleotides are TGCGCCAGCAGCCAAGACGCACTATCTCTCTACAATGAGCAGTTCTTC. Translation: CASSQDALSLYNEQFF.

This clone is classed as medium-sized. The rearrangement uses TRBV6-6 and TRBJ1-3, with no clear D. Germline-derived CDR1 and CDR2 are MNHNY and SVGAGI (reference sequence). CDR3 length: 13 amino acids. The ends were cut back, 5 bases at V and 4 bases at J, with 9 bases in the middle. The CDR3 sequence: CASSLRIGNTIYF. DNA of the CDR3: TGTGCCAGCAGTCTGCGGATCGGAAACACCATATATTTT.

The V and J genes are TRBV5-6 and TRBJ1-4; D call uncertain. The germline V gene encodes CDR1 SGHDT and CDR2 YYEEEE. The CDR3 is 14 amino acids. V dropped 4 bases and J dropped 0 bases, with 7 bases sitting between them. The CDR3 spells CASSRLATNEKLFF. CDR3 in DNA: TGTGCCAGCAGCCGACTTGCAACTAATGAAAAACTGTTTTTT.

V and J are TRBV18 and TRBJ1-4; D may be TRBD1 (6 bases). This CDR3 contains 17 residues. Trimming took off 0 bases at V and 6 bases at J, with 17 bases between the two ends. Germline-derived CDR1 and CDR2 are KGHSH and LQKENI. Here the CDR3 reads CASSPPTGTGTDEKLFF. CDR3 nucleotides: TGTGCCAGCTCACCACCCACGGGCACAGGGACGGATGAAAAACTGTTTTTT.

The chain joins TRBV7-8 to TRBJ1-5, with TRBD1 matching 7 bases. CDR3 size: 16 residues. With 4 bases clipped from V and 2 bases from J, the junction kept 8 bases outside the gene matches. Germline V CDR1 and CDR2: SGHVS, FQNEAQ. CDR3 loop: CASSSLTGTGNQPQHF. CDR3 sequence (DNA): TGTGCCAGCAGCTCACTGACCGGGACAGGCAATCAGCCCCAGCATTTT.